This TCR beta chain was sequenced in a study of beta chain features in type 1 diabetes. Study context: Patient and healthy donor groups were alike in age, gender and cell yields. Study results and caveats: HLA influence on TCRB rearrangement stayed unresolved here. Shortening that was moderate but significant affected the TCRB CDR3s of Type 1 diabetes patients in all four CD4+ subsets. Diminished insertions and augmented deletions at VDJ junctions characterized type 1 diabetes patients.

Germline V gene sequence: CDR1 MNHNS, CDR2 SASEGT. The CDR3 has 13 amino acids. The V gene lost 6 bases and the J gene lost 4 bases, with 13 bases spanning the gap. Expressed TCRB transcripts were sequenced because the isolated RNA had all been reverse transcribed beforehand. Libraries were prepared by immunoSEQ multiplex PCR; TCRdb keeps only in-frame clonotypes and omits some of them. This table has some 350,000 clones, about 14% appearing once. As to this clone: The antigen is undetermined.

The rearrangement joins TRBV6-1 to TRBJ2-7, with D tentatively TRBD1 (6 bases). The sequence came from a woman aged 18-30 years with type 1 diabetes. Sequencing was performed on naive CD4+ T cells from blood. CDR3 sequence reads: CASRTTGGYEQYV. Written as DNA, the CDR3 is TGTGCCAGCAGGACGACAGGTGGTTACGAGCAGTACGTC.